These 25 T cell receptor beta chains were all obtained from the same sample, sequenced in a study of T cells in Graves' hyperthyroidism and ophthalmopathy. RNA transcripts provided the source from which TCR beta CDR3 regions were amplified. During a first-round RT-PCR of the TCR CDR3, the HTBI primer set was used. MiXCR was run by TCRdb on the multiplex PCR reads, yielding one entry per CDR3 protein. The data hold around 500,000 distinct CDR3 sequences, with 11% to 15% observed a single time. Sequencing was done on a sample of blood. Receptor source: a middle-aged woman with Graves' hyperthyroidism.

This clonotype was recorded many times. The chain has TRBV28 and TRBJ1-2, with D maybe TRBD1 (5 bases). Germline V gene sequence: CDR1 MDHEN, CDR2 SYDVKM. Trimming removed 6 bases from V and 4 bases from J, with 24 bases in between. The CDR3 runs 17 residues. CDR3 sequence reads: CASRARLRGSQFYGYTF. The CDR3 DNA reads TGTGCCAGCAGGGCGAGACTTAGGGGCAGCCAATTCTATGGCTACACCTTC.

This clonotype was seen repeatedly, ten times or more. This chain links TRBV28 with TRBJ2-5, with 8 bases aligning to TRBD2. This CDR3 comprises 15 residues. The junction had 4 bases not matched to a gene; V was cut back by 2 bases and J by 2 bases. Germline V gives CDR1 MDHEN, CDR2 SYDVKM. CDR3 nucleotide sequence: TGTGCCAGCAGTTTAAGGCTAGCGGGTCAAGAGACCCAGTACTTC. Its translation: CASSLRLAGQETQYF.

This clonotype came up a few times. The rearrangement joins TRBV5-1 to TRBJ2-3, with 7 bases identical to TRBD1. Germline trimming cut 2 bases from V and 0 bases from J; bases unmatched to any gene: 3. This CDR3 comprises 15 residues. The germline V gene encodes CDR1 SGHRS and CDR2 YFSETQ. This CDR3 is CASSLQGPSTDTQYF. The CDR3 DNA reads TGCGCCAGCAGCTTACAGGGGCCTAGCACAGATACGCAGTATTTT.

This clonotype was seen at least ten times. The V call is TRBV6-1, the J call TRBJ2-5, with D tentatively TRBD2 (6 bases). This CDR3 is built from 15 residues. Trimming took 7 bases from V and 1 from J, leaving 16 bases between them. The germline CDR1 and CDR2 sequences are MNHNS and SASEGT. The CDR3 coding sequence is TGTGCCAGCACCTATGGAGGGGCCTCCCAAGAGACCCAGTACTTC. Translating gives CASTYGGASQETQYF.

The sample holds many counts of this clonotype. This chain connects TRBV5-1 to TRBJ2-1, with 7 nucleotides matching TRBD1. CDR3 size: 15 residues. Germline V CDR1 and CDR2: SGHRS, YFSETQ. The V segment lost 0 bases and the J segment 6 bases; nucleotides outside the gene matches: 6. The DNA for the CDR3 is TGCGCCAGCAGCTTGGCATCAAGGGGGCCCAATGAGCAGTTCTTC. This encodes CASSLASRGPNEQFF. Full variable domain (outside the CDR3, taken from reference TRBV5-1 and TRBJ2-1): KAGVTQTPRYLIKTRGQQVTLSCSPISGHRSVSWYQQTPGQGLQFLFEYFSETQRNKGNFPGRFSGRQFSNSRSEMNVSTLELGDSALYLCASSLASRGPNEQFFGPGTRLTVL.

This clonotype was seen at least ten times. The rearrangement joins TRBV3-1 to TRBJ2-4; no reliable D call. With 0 bases removed from V and 1 base from J, the gap between germline ends came to 10 bases. There are 16 residues in the CDR3. CDR1 is LGHDT and CDR2 is YNNKEL in the germline V gene (reference sequence). The CDR3 DNA reads TGTGCCAGCAGCCAAGACGTACCCGGGGCCAAAAACATTCAGTACTTC. Protein: CASSQDVPGAKNIQYF.

This clonotype was picked up a small number of times. The rearrangement uses TRBV19 and TRBJ2-7; no definite D call. This CDR3 spans 14 amino acids. Germline assignment: CDR1 LNHDA and CDR2 SQIVND (reference sequence). The germline V and J ends were trimmed by 9 bases and 0 bases, with 15 bases remaining between them. CDR3 protein: CARGFYRVSYEQYF. For the CDR3, the DNA is TGTGCCAGAGGATTTTATAGGGTCTCCTACGAGCAGTACTTC.

This clonotype was recorded many times. J is TRBJ2-1 and V is TRBV3-1, with 7 bases lining up with TRBD2. Per the germline V gene, CDR1 is LGHDT and CDR2 is YNNKEL (reference sequence). This CDR3 comprises 17 residues. V was clipped by 0 bases and J by 0 bases; unmatched bases: 5. In nucleotides, the CDR3 is TGTGCCAGCAGCCAAGATATTGGCGGGAGCTCCTACAATGAGCAGTTCTTC. Its protein product is CASSQDIGGSSYNEQFF.

This clonotype was observed at least ten times. The genes are TRBV18 and TRBJ2-1; D unresolved. The length of the CDR3 is 13 residues. The germline CDR1 and CDR2 sequences are KGHSH and LQKENI. Trimming shortened V by 1 base and J by 6 bases, and 7 bases separated the two germline ends. In nucleotides, the CDR3 is TGTGCCAGCTCACCACAGGGTCTCAATGAGCAGTTCTTC. It yields the protein CASSPQGLNEQFF.

This clonotype was seen many times. This chain connects TRBV7-8 to TRBJ1-4; D may be TRBD1 (5 bases). Looked up from germline, CDR1 is SGHVS and CDR2 is FQNEAQ. V was pared by 4 bases and J by 7 bases, with 10 bases between. The CDR3 runs 13 residues. The CDR3 DNA sequence: TGTGCCAGCAGCTCAGGGACGAGTGAAAAACTGTTTTTT. Its translation: CASSSGTSEKLFF.

This clonotype occurred a few times. The V call is TRBV7-9, the J call TRBJ2-3; D ambiguous. Trimming pared 5 bases from V and 5 bases from J, leaving 14 bases between. The CDR3 has 14 amino acids. Germline CDR1 reads SEHNR; CDR2 reads FQNEAQ (reference sequence). CDR3 in amino acids: CASSPAPVVDTQYF. CDR3 coding DNA: TGTGCCAGCAGCCCAGCCCCCGTCGTAGATACGCAGTATTTT. The full variable domain, rest sourced from reference TRBV7-9 and TRBJ2-3, is DTGVSQNPRHKITKRGQNVTFRCDPISEHNRLYWYRQTLGQGPEFLTYFQNEAQLEKSRLLSDRFSAERPKGSFSTLEIQRTEQGDSAMYLCASSPAPVVDTQYFGPGTRLTVL.

This clonotype appeared many times. The genes are TRBV29-1 and TRBJ2-7; TRBD1 agrees at 9 bases. The V gene end was trimmed by 8 bases and the J gene end by 6 bases; junction bases not matched to a gene: 8. This CDR3 is 12 amino acids long. In germline, CDR1 is SQVTM, CDR2 ANQGSEA. Here the CDR3 DNA reads TGCAGCATCGAGACAGGGGGTAGCGAGCAGTACTTC. This gives the protein CSIETGGSEQYF.

This clonotype was recorded at least ten times. J is TRBJ2-5 and V is TRBV11-2, with unresolved D. V lost 5 bases and J 7 bases, leaving 14 bases between the germline ends. CDR3 size: 13 residues. Germline lookup yields CDR1 SGHAT and CDR2 FQNNGV. In DNA, the CDR3 is TGTGCCAGCAGCCCGGATATCCGGGTGACCCAGTACTTC. This gives the protein CASSPDIRVTQYF.

This clonotype was counted a single time. This sequence joins TRBV20-1 and TRBJ2-5; 13 bases line up with TRBD2. The length of the CDR3 is 14 residues. CDR1 is DFQATT and CDR2 is SNEGSKA in the germline V gene (reference sequence). Losses at the gene ends were 5 bases for V and 2 bases for J; bases not matched to a gene: 2. The CDR3, as DNA: TGCAGTGCTCCGACTAGCGGGAGGCAAGAGACCCAGTACTTC. It yields the protein CSAPTSGRQETQYF.

This clonotype has a handful of counts. The chain combines TRBV12-3 or TRBV12-4 with TRBJ1-6; maybe TRBD1 (6 bases). This CDR3 has 13 amino acids. Here the CDR3 reads CASQASGASPLHF. In DNA form, the CDR3 reads TGTGCAAGTCAGGCGTCGGGGGCTTCACCCCTCCACTTT.

The chain employs TRBV5-4 and TRBJ1-2, with D possibly TRBD1 on 6 matching bases. From germline, CDR1 is SGHNT and CDR2 YYREEE (reference sequence). The CDR3 is 15 residues long. V dropped 6 bases and J dropped 2 bases, with 17 bases sitting between them. The CDR3 DNA reads as TGTGCCAGCACCCCCTACCGGACAGCCAACTATGGCTACACCTTC. Amino acids: CASTPYRTANYGYTF.

J is TRBJ2-3 and V is TRBV20-1, with a possible D match to TRBD2 (6 bases). There are 15 residues in the CDR3. Germline CDR1 and CDR2: DFQATT and SNEGSKA (reference sequence). V lost 6 bases, J lost 1 base, and 17 bases lay in between. The CDR3 sequence: CSASSQVAGTDTQYF. For the CDR3, the DNA is TGCAGTGCCAGCAGCCAAGTAGCGGGCACAGATACGCAGTATTTT.

The table lists this clonotype with many counts. The V gene is TRBV18, the J gene TRBJ2-2, with D perhaps matching TRBD2 (5 bases). V was clipped by 2 bases and J by 5 bases, with 6 bases between them. This CDR3 has 13 amino acids. Germline lookup yields CDR1 KGHSH and CDR2 LQKENI. CDR3 sequence: CASSPGSTGELFF. CDR3 sequence (DNA): TGTGCCAGCTCACCAGGGAGTACCGGGGAGCTGTTTTTT.

Relative to its sample, this clonotype is medium-sized. CDR3 nucleotide sequence: TGTGCCAGCAGTCCGTCAAGGGCGGCGGGAGATAGTGTTGAGCAGTTCTTC. Protein: CASSPSRAAGDSVEQFF. The chain joins TRBV2 to TRBJ2-1, with TRBD2 matching 7 bases. V trimming: 5 bases; J trimming: 9 bases; junction bases outside the gene matches: 19. The germline V gene has CDR1 SNHLY and CDR2 FYNNEI. The CDR3 is 17 residues long.

This clonotype was detected a few times. Being one base from a much bigger clone, this may be a read error. The gene calls are TRBV28 and TRBJ2-1, with a weak D call TRBD2 (5 bases). Trimming pared 6 bases from V and 12 bases from J, leaving 24 bases between. Germline V CDR1 and CDR2: MDHEN, SYDVKM. The CDR3 length is 15 residues. The CDR3 DNA sequence: TGTGCCAGCAGGATAGGTCCTAGAGATGACTATGTGCAGTTCTTC. This translates into CASRIGPRDDYVQFF.

This clonotype was observed at least ten times. This chain joins TRBV6-1 and TRBJ2-7, with 8 bases identical to TRBD1. The CDR3 extends over 15 amino acids. Looked up from germline, CDR1 is MNHNS and CDR2 is SASEGT. The ends lost 5 bases at V and 3 bases at J; junction bases unmatched: 9. This CDR3 is CASSYEQGVGYEQYF. The CDR3 region has the DNA TGTGCCAGCAGTTACGAACAGGGGGTCGGCTACGAGCAGTACTTC.

This clonotype was detected ten times or more. The chain recombines TRBV2 with TRBJ2-3, with D possibly TRBD1 on 5 matching bases. The CDR3 covers 13 residues. CDR1 is SNHLY and CDR2 is FYNNEI in the germline V gene. V dropped 11 bases and J dropped 3 bases, with 15 bases sitting between them. The CDR3 reads CADRPSGTDTQYF. The CDR3 DNA is TGTGCCGACCGGCCGTCAGGGACAGATACGCAGTATTTT.

This clonotype was recorded at least ten times. J is TRBJ2-2 and V is TRBV27; 10 bases match TRBD2. Trimming took 2 bases from V and 2 from J; bases not matched to a gene: 8. Germline V gene data show CDR1 as MNHEY and CDR2 as SMNVEV (reference sequence). This CDR3 has 18 amino acids. Written as DNA, the CDR3 is TGTGCCAGCAGTTTAACTCGGATAGCGGGAGGCAACACCGGGGAGCTGTTTTTT. Its translation is CASSLTRIAGGNTGELFF.

This clonotype was recorded many times. This chain joins TRBV30 and TRBJ1-1; D ambiguous. With 3 bases removed from V and 0 bases from J, the gap between germline ends came to 8 bases. CDR3 size: 13 residues. Per germline, CDR1 GTSNPN and CDR2 SVGIG (reference sequence). The CDR3 here is CAWRRELNTEAFF. In DNA, the CDR3 is TGTGCCTGGAGAAGGGAACTGAACACTGAAGCTTTCTTT.

This clonotype was recorded many times. This rearrangement joins TRBV7-3 to TRBJ2-3; TRBD2 is a possible D gene (5 bases). CDR3 length equals 14 residues. The germline CDR1 and CDR2 sequences are SGHTA and FQGTGA. V was trimmed by 6 bases and J by 0 bases, leaving 10 bases between them. The CDR3 DNA reads as TGTGCCAGCAGTTTCGCGGGTAGCACAGATACGCAGTATTTT. Translation gives CASSFAGSTDTQYF.